Sequencing of this TCR beta chain was carried out in a study of graft-versus-host responses after intestinal transplantation. As for the study in general: Anti-thymocyte globulin induction preceded three to four years of tacrolimus and steroid maintenance in all recipients.

Broader study findings: Peak levels of circulating GvH clones tracked with early post-transplant HvG declines.

Sequenced by immunoSEQ multiplex PCR; TCRdb stores in-frame clones only, minus some. Seen here are around 14,000 clones, around 29% observed once, and the top ten hold over 3.5%. The germline gives CDR1 SNHLY, CDR2 FYNNEI. V dropped 3 bases and J dropped 2 bases, with 11 bases sitting between them. This CDR3 is 15 amino acids long. In its sample, this clone was seen a few times. The rearrangement uses TRBV2 and TRBJ2-4, with TRBD1 as a possible D gene (5 bases). The receptor comes from a human patient who received an intestinal transplant. Sample: alloreactive CD4+ T cells from a mixed lymphocyte reaction culture, taken before intestinal transplant. Subset reported: CFSE-low proliferating T cells sorted from roughly 6-day pre-transplant mixed lymphocyte reaction (GvH or HvG direction). CDR3 sequence reads: CASSEQGGSKNIQYF. CDR3 sequence (DNA): TGTGCCAGCAGTGAGCAGGGCGGATCCAAAAACATTCAGTACTTC.